The sequence of this TCR beta chain was determined in a study of human T cells and chemical hapten exposure (dated by TCRdb to the early 2020s). Study-wide context: Libraries were combined into a pool for sequencing, and differences in TCR yield between samples came mainly from small differences in library volumes within the pool. Both TCR alpha and TCR beta chains were sequenced from each blood RNA sample. This study followed changes in the peripheral blood TCR repertoire in vivo during primary and secondary sensitization of alopecia patients to the hapten diphenylcyclopropenone (DPC).

Broader findings and caveats from the paper: No change with DPC sensitization was found in the number of TCRs above 1 in 1000 frequency, and no evidence of global repertoire structure alterations was found. Repeated subsampling changed both the strength of the expansion versus patch-test correlation and the threshold at which the correlation became significant.

This clonotype was found a few times. The specificity of this receptor is unknown. No clone much larger than this one lies a single base away; base qualities are absent. Library preparation was by 5' RACE. For sequencing, an Illumina MiSeq was employed. Library preparation attached unique molecular identifiers to individual cDNA molecules for quantitative, reproducible TCR counting. The authors' analysis ran thus. Samples had a median of roughly 98,000 TCRs, with a range from about 23,224 to 750,000. The Decombinator software suite was used to annotate the V, J and CDR3 of the TCR reads. Every sample was subsampled to the same number of TCRs (28,000) for the PS versus PT1 abundance plots. TCRs were defined as expanded if absent before sensitization and observed at least eight times at the 2-week time point. TCRdb trimmed public reads at Q25 via fastp, called clones via MiXCR and kept in-frame beta chains. Each record represents a unique CDR3 protein, reported with the most common genes and DNA among its rows. The V and J calls here are based on TCRdb, not the publication. Counted in this sample were about 110,000 distinct CDR3 sequences; more than 15% of them appeared once. 2.5% to 3.5% of the sample lies in the top ten.

Total RNA was extracted from unfractionated whole blood that had been collected in Tempus Blood RNA tubes. About 5 healthy volunteers served as TCR sequencing controls and were bled at day 0, 2 weeks and 6 weeks. Per the germline V gene, SQVTM is the CDR1 and ANQGSEA is the CDR2. V is clipped by 7 bases and J by 6 bases, and the sequence between their germline boundaries is 16 bases long. The CDR3 holds 13 amino acids from the cysteine to the phenylalanine. Only the CDR3 region is kept as DNA, spanning 39 bases read in frame from base 1. This receptor chain uses TRBV29-1 and TRBJ2-1; no confident D gene assignment can be made. This clonotype was sampled from a human donor in good health. The CDR3 region reads CSAPLRRVNEQFF. The sequenced DNA is TGCAGCGCTCCACTACGGCGAGTCAATGAGCAGTTCTTC.